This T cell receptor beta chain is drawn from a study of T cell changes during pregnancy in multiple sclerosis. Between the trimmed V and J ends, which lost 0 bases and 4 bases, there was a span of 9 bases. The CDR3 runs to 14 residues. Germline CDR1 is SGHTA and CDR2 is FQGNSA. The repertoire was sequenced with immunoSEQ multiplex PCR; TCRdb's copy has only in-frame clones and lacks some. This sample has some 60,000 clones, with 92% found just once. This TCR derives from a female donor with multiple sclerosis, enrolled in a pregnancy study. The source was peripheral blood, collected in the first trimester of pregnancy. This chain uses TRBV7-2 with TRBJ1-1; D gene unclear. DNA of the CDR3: TGTGCCAGCAGCTTAGCCCCACCAGGCACTGAAGCTTTCTTT. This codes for CASSLAPPGTEAFF. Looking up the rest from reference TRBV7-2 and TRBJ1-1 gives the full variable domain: GAGVSQSPSNKVTEKGKDVELRCDPISGHTALYWYRQSLGQGLEFLIYFQGNSAPDKSGLPSDRFSAERTGGSVSTLTIQRTQQEDSAVYLCASSLAPPGTEAFFGQGTRLTVV.